The T cell receptor (beta chain) described here comes from a study of vaccination effects on CD4 cells after COVID-19 (dated by TCRdb to 2022 to 2024). Some background on the complete study: Across the study, the median time from the second dose to post-vaccine sampling was 72 days (range 14 to 241). A total of around eleven COVID-19 convalescent patients and a handful of SARS-CoV-2-naive healthy vaccine recipients were included in the full study. Cultures from other donors in the study were sequenced using the Oncomine TCR Beta short-read assay on an Illumina iSeq 100. SARS-CoV-2 spike-specific CD4+ TCR repertoires were compared before and after mRNA vaccination in COVID-19 convalescent patients and in infection-naive vaccine recipients.

Trimming accounts for 5 bases at V and 1 base at J, while the number of junction bases matched to no gene is 11. The CDR3 spans 17 residues, from the cysteine through the phenylalanine. The kept DNA is CDR3 alone, 51 bases in frame from the first base. CDR1 and CDR2, per the germline V gene, are SGHAT and FQNNGV. To note about this clone: Its antigen target is currently unknown. No much larger clone is present one base from it, and per-base qualities are unavailable.

In the ViraFEST assay, PBMC were stimulated with viral peptide pools, and TCR sequencing was then used to find antigen-specific CD4+ T cell clonotypes based on their expansion. After about 9 days of culture, CD4+ T cells were isolated with the EasySep CD4+ T cell isolation kit. Participants received two doses of either the BNT162b2 or the mRNA-1273 mRNA SARS-CoV-2 vaccine. None of the healthy vaccine recipients had a prior SARS-CoV-2 infection, which was confirmed by nucleocapsid antibody tests that came back negative both before and after vaccination. Each well held roughly 2.2 million PBMC cultured in IMDM containing roughly 4.9% human AB serum, roughly 9.6 IU/ml IL-2 and gentamicin, along with about 9.3 ug/ml peptides. On days 3 and 7, half of the culture medium was replaced with fresh IL-2-containing medium. Unless noted otherwise, every peptide stimulation condition was grown in triplicate wells. PBMC were separated from whole blood using Ficoll-Paque Plus gradient centrifugation and were then either cryopreserved at -140C or used fresh. The spike proteins of SARS-CoV-2 and of the common cold coronaviruses HCoV-NL63, HCoV-OC43 and HCoV-229E were spanned by overlapping peptide pools. Genomic DNA was extracted from cultured CD4+ T cells with the QIAamp micro DNA kit.

Receptor amplification or capture employed the immunoSEQ multiplex PCR assay. DNA from the cultured and isolated CD4+ T cells underwent TCR beta CDR3 sequencing. The authors' analysis ran thus. Non-productive TCR sequences were discarded, and reads were trimmed to the CDR3 region, with only CDR3s of 7 or more amino acids retained. Antigen-specific clonotypes were identified with the MANAFEST web app by comparing expansion in peptide wells against reference cultures. To count as positive, a clone had to show expansion at FDR<0.05 compared with the reference and with all other wells, an odds ratio above 5, and a frequency above 0.1% in two replicate wells. Cross-reactive clonotypes were defined as significantly expanded in SARS-CoV-2 spike wells and in at least one common cold coronavirus spike condition. CDR3 similarity was assessed by Levenshtein distance with the stringdist R package, and unrooted trees were built with ape in R 3.6.1. The source is immuneACCESS, and TCRdb retained only in-frame sequences with V and J called. Part of the clones is not carried over; for the studies checked, unresolved V genes explain less than half of this, and the remainder is unexplained. V and J calls and clone size are as listed in that table; D and trimming were resolved from the DNA. The sample data list 25,000 to 35,000 clones, and approximately 78% of these were observed just once. The ten largest clones add up to approximately 1.4% of the sample.

What the work shows at the level of the full study, not this receptor alone: Both infection-induced and vaccine-induced clones contracted markedly at late post-vaccination timepoints, which is consistent with waning T cell responses. Among healthy vaccine recipients, nearly all vaccine-induced clones were SARS-CoV-2 mono-reactive, and just 1 of 255 was cross-reactive with common cold coronaviruses. The study was limited by a small number of convalescent patients and lacked early post-infection timepoints.

The sequence is built from TRBV11-2 and TRBJ1-2, and 9 junctional nucleotides match TRBD1. The clonotype originates from a human donor who received a COVID-19 vaccine. Some clones in this sample may be carry-over from other donors' samples. The source was CD4+ T cells from PBMCs cultured with HCoV-NL63 spike peptides, collected after COVID-19 vaccination. This sample's cell subset or site label indicates: HCoV-NL63 spike overlapping peptide pool stimulation. The CDR3 has the sequence CASSLGQGSIINYGYTF. The bases read TGTGCCAGCAGCCTAGGACAGGGGAGTATAATTAACTATGGCTACACCTTC.